Listed below are T cell receptor beta chains from one sample, sequenced in a study of regulatory T cells in long-lasting Graves disease. Each CDR3 protein gets one entry after TCRdb re-called the multiplex PCR reads with MiXCR. Of more than 450,000 distinct CDR3 sequences in the sample, about a sixth are singletons; the top ten hold 9.5% to 15%. The same sample was also used in a study of T cells in Graves' hyperthyroidism and ophthalmopathy.

The specimen was peripheral blood mononuclear cells (PBMCs), collected at new diagnosis, from a patient treated with antithyroid drugs. The receptors stem from a man aged 35 to 55 with Graves disease. Both conserved end residues are part of each CDR3. Clone size is given for some rows only: seen once, a few or many times, or a class if the clone is expanded.

size: once
V: TRBV30
CDR3: CAWSRLAGISYEQYF

size: many
V: TRBV29-1
CDR3: CSVEDRTSGRGEGEQFF

size: .
V: TRBV14
CDR3: CASSQEDPGLDNEQFF

size: many
V: TRBV6-1
CDR3: CASSDAKWTGGGSPLHF

size: many
V: TRBV20-1
CDR3: CSAALGTTNTGELFF

size: many
V: TRBV12-3/TRBV12-4
CDR3: CASRTEGVTDTQYF

size: many
V: TRBV20-1
CDR3: CSASGLLRETGTDTQYF

size: .
V: TRBV5-1
CDR3: CASSEPGLGRFF

size: many
V: TRBV5-1
CDR3: CASSLGKTNTEAFF

size: .
V: TRBV27
CDR3: CASSTHDKRVLPFF

size: many
V: TRBV5-1
CDR3: CASSLTGGPSYEQYF

size: many
V: TRBV2
CDR3: CASCLTATNEKLFF

size: many
V: TRBV9
CDR3: CASSAGTPNNEQFF

size: many
V: TRBV4-1
CDR3: CASSQVRDTGELFF

size: few
V: TRBV28
CDR3: CASSGTGGIYGYTF

size: many
V: TRBV11-1
CDR3: CASSLVSGTGANEQYF

size: .
V: TRBV7-3
CDR3: CASSLQGRGTDTQYF

size: once
V: TRBV12-5
CDR3: CASGSHSGTTPLEQYF

size: many
V: TRBV5-1
CDR3: CASSLGVDKVEQYF

size: many
V: TRBV2
CDR3: CASSERLRNEQFF

size: many
V: TRBV12-3/TRBV12-4
CDR3: CASSLSLREQYF

size: many
V: TRBV27
CDR3: CASSFVYGEQFF

size: many
V: TRBV28
CDR3: CASSSRGRGRAGELFF

size: few
V: TRBV12-3/TRBV12-4
CDR3: CASGTGGVNEKLFF

size: many
V: TRBV11-2
CDR3: CASSLVRHPDYEQYF

size: many
V: TRBV2
CDR3: CASSDLLAGSDTQYF

size: .
V: TRBV4-1
CDR3: CASSQALGPVVGYTF

size: .
V: TRBV20-1
CDR3: CSAREAGGPNEQFF

size: many
V: TRBV2
CDR3: CASSEPSGSMDEQFF

size: many
V: TRBV3-1
CDR3: CASSQLDNNGYTF

size: many
V: TRBV7-8
CDR3: CASSLDRLYSNQPQHF

size: few
V: TRBV7-8
CDR3: CASSRSGTHAYEQYF

size: many
V: TRBV7-8
CDR3: CASSIPFFGGRIYNEQFF

size: .
V: TRBV12-3/TRBV12-4
CDR3: CASSLTLNYGYTF

size: .
V: TRBV7-2
CDR3: CASSLVWDQETQYF

size: few
V: TRBV9
CDR3: CASSNSGRARTDTQYF

size: .
V: TRBV6-1
CDR3: CASRREPGTEAFF

size: few
V: TRBV20-1
CDR3: CSATQGVLEQYF

size: few
V: TRBV20-1
CDR3: CSARDELLAKNIQYF

size: many
V: TRBV28
CDR3: CASSFGQGTYEQYF

size: many
V: TRBV9
CDR3: CASSVDGLRETQYF

size: many
V: TRBV6-2/TRBV6-3
CDR3: CASSYPASGRTGELFF

size: .
V: TRBV12-3/TRBV12-4
CDR3: CASTNGGQGSPLHF

size: many
V: TRBV3-1
CDR3: CASSQDLRGAGRELFF

size: many
V: TRBV11-2
CDR3: CASSLVAGEWANVLTF

size: few
V: TRBV7-2
CDR3: CASTLGRYNEQFF

size: many
V: TRBV12-3/TRBV12-4
CDR3: CASSFASLYADTQYF

size: many
V: TRBV3-1
CDR3: CASTGASGELFF

size: many
V: TRBV7-3
CDR3: CASSSSSYNSGNTIYF

size: many
V: TRBV14
CDR3: CASSRWEVPEQYF

size: few
V: TRBV6-1
CDR3: CASSPLAGGFTGELFF

size: .
V: TRBV10-3
CDR3: CAIRPGTTDYEQYF

size: many
V: TRBV7-2
CDR3: CASSLGAVDNEQFF

size: many
V: TRBV29-1
CDR3: CSVEGWDHKETQYF

size: many
V: TRBV6-2/TRBV6-3
CDR3: CASSYSLRGYGEQYF

size: few
V: TRBV6-5
CDR3: CASSYDGNSPLHF

size: many
V: TRBV3-1
CDR3: CASSQNIGQASDEQFF

size: .
V: TRBV9
CDR3: CASSVEVRGGELFF

size: few
V: TRBV29-1
CDR3: CSVALAGLYNEQFF